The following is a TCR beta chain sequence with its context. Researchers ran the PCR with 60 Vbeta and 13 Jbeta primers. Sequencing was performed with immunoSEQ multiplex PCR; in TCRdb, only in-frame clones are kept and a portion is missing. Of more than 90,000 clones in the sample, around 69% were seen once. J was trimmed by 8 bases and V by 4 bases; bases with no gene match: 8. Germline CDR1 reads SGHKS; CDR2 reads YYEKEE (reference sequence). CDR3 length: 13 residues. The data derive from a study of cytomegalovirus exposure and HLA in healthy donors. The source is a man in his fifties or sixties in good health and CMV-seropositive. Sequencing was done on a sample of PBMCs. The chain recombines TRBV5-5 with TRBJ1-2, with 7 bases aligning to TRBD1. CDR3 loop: CASSPTGRKGYTF. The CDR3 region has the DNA TGTGCCAGCAGCCCGACAGGGAGGAAGGGCTACACCTTC.